The 29 T cell receptor beta chains listed next were all sequenced from one sample in a study of cytomegalovirus exposure and HLA in healthy donors. A multiplex PCR was run with 60 Vbeta primers and 13 Jbeta primers. The repertoire was sequenced with immunoSEQ multiplex PCR; TCRdb's copy has only in-frame clones and lacks some. The data show 180,000 or so clones, with around 80% seen just once and under 3% held by the top ten. Sequenced input: PBMCs. All receptors derive from a woman in her thirties in good health and CMV-seropositive.

This clone occurred once. The chain is built from TRBV29-1 and TRBJ1-1, with no clear D. The CDR3 is 14 residues long. The germline CDR1 and CDR2 sequences are SQVTM and ANQGSEA. Trimming pared 5 bases from V and 1 base from J, leaving 14 bases between. The CDR3 region has the DNA TGCAGCGTTCCGTCTGTGGAGGGGAACACTGAAGCTTTCTTT. This gives the protein CSVPSVEGNTEAFF.

The chain has TRBV28 and TRBJ2-7, with TRBD1 matching 8 bases. V gave up 3 bases and J gave up 1 base; unmatched junction bases: 14. In germline, CDR1 is MDHEN, CDR2 SYDVKM. The CDR3 runs 18 residues. The CDR3 region has the DNA TGTGCCAGCAGTTTCCAGGGGGCCGGGGAGTGGGGGTCCTACGAGCAGTACTTC. Its translation is CASSFQGAGEWGSYEQYF.

This clone has only a few counts. The chain is built from TRBV4-1 and TRBJ2-6, with D uncertain. The germline V gene has CDR1 MGHRA and CDR2 YSYEKL. The CDR3 contains 13 residues. Between the trimmed V and J ends, which lost 1 base and 12 bases, there was a span of 10 bases. The CDR3 DNA reads TGCGCCAGCAGCCAAGTCCCCGTCCCCGTCCTGACTTTC. Translated: CASSQVPVPVLTF.

This rearrangement joins TRBV4-2 to TRBJ1-5; TRBD1 is a possible D gene (5 bases). Looked up from germline, CDR1 is LGHNA and CDR2 is YNFKEQ. The CDR3 totals 14 residues. Trimming stripped 0 bases from V and 5 bases from J, with 8 bases between. CDR3: CASSQEKGYQPQHF. DNA for the CDR3: TGTGCCAGCAGCCAAGAGAAGGGGTATCAGCCCCAGCATTTT.

The chain couples TRBV4-1 to TRBJ2-2; a weak D match, TRBD1 (5 bases). The germline V gene encodes CDR1 MGHRA and CDR2 YSYEKL. This CDR3 contains 14 residues. The ends were cut back, 4 bases at V and 7 bases at J, with 13 bases in the middle. The chain's CDR3 is CASSPTQGIGELFF. The CDR3 DNA is TGCGCCAGCAGCCCAACTCAGGGAATCGGGGAGCTGTTTTTT.

This chain uses TRBV19 with TRBJ2-5; 7 positions match TRBD2. Looked up from germline, CDR1 is LNHDA and CDR2 is SQIVND (reference sequence). The CDR3 is 15 amino acids. V trimming: 5 bases; J trimming: 5 bases; junction bases outside the gene matches: 11. The CDR3 loop reads CASSSGRPGGETQYF. The CDR3 DNA sequence: TGTGCCAGTAGTTCTGGAAGACCCGGGGGGGAGACCCAGTACTTC.

This clone showed up just once. V and J are TRBV7-9 and TRBJ1-2; D is undetermined. CDR1 and CDR2 from the germline V gene are SEHNR and FQNEAQ (reference sequence). The V gene lost 7 bases and the J gene lost 8 bases, with 17 bases spanning the gap. This CDR3 has 13 residues. The DNA of the CDR3 is TGTGCCAGCATGGGGTCTCTGCCGGGGGGCTACACCTTC. Encoded protein: CASMGSLPGGYTF.

The chain employs TRBV6-5 and TRBJ2-7, with D uncertain. Germline CDR1 MNHEY, CDR2 SVGAGI. V was cut by 4 bases and J by 0 bases, with 7 bases left in between. The CDR3 has 13 residues. The CDR3 is CASSFLSSYEQYF. Written as DNA, the CDR3 is TGTGCCAGCAGTTTTCTCAGCTCCTACGAGCAGTACTTC.

The chain carries TRBV10-3 and TRBJ2-7, with a possible D match to TRBD2 (7 bases). This CDR3 region has 13 residues. V lost 3 bases, J lost 5 bases, and 11 bases lay in between. In germline, CDR1 is ENHRY, CDR2 SYGVKD. CDR3 DNA sequence: TGTGCCATCAGTGATCGGGGGGACAACGAGCAGTACTTC. This translates into CAISDRGDNEQYF.

The rearrangement links TRBV7-9 to TRBJ1-5; TRBD1 agrees at 7 bases. Germline V lookup: CDR1 SEHNR, CDR2 FQNEAQ (reference sequence). This CDR3 contains 14 residues. J was trimmed by 3 bases and V by 5 bases; bases with no gene match: 4. The DNA for the CDR3 is TGTGCCAGCAGCCCGCAGGGGGACAATCAGCCCCAGCATTTT. Amino acids: CASSPQGDNQPQHF.

The CDR3 loop reads CASSFGEGGTEAFF. The DNA for the CDR3 is TGTGCCAGCAGCTTTGGGGAAGGGGGCACTGAAGCTTTCTTT. The chain joins TRBV7-8 to TRBJ1-1, with D possibly TRBD1 on 6 matching bases. V gave up 3 bases and J gave up 4 bases, with 12 bases separating them. The CDR3 covers 14 residues. Germline CDR1 and CDR2: SGHVS and FQNEAQ. The full variable domain, in which reference TRBV7-8 and TRBJ1-1 provide the parts outside the CDR3, is GAGVSQSPRYKVAKRGQDVALRCDPISGHVSLFWYQQALGQGPEFLTYFQNEAQLDKSGLPSDRFFAERPEGSVSTLKIQRTQQEDSAVYLCASSFGEGGTEAFFGQGTRLTVV.

The CDR3 here is CATSRNPPRQAEAFF. The CDR3 DNA reads as TGTGCCACCAGCAGAAATCCTCCCAGACAGGCGGAAGCTTTCTTT. The J gene is TRBJ1-1, the V gene TRBV15; TRBD1 is a possible D gene (6 bases). The germline V gene encodes CDR1 LNHNV and CDR2 YYDKDF (reference sequence). The CDR3 length is 15 residues. The V gene lost 2 bases and the J gene lost 8 bases, with 18 bases spanning the gap.

V gene TRBV27 combines with J gene TRBJ1-2, with D possibly TRBD1 on 5 matching bases. Trimming stripped 8 bases from V and 4 bases from J, with 20 bases between. The CDR3 loop spans 15 amino acids. CDR1 and CDR2 from the germline V gene are MNHEY and SMNVEV (reference sequence). CDR3 region: CASGYGRQKLYGYTF. Here the CDR3 DNA reads TGTGCCAGCGGATACGGAAGACAGAAGCTCTATGGCTACACCTTC.

V usage is TRBV9 and J usage is TRBJ2-2, with 8 bases aligning to TRBD2. The CDR3 runs to 14 residues. Germline CDR1 and CDR2: SGDLS and YYNGEE. Trimming took 5 bases from V and 3 from J; bases not matched to a gene: 3. CDR3 in amino acids: CASSRGGDTGELFF. The CDR3 DNA reads as TGTGCCAGCAGTCGGGGGGGGGACACCGGGGAGCTGTTTTTT. The full variable domain, rest sourced from reference TRBV9 and TRBJ2-2, is DSGVTQTPKHLITATGQRVTLRCSPRSGDLSVYWYQQSLDQGLQFLIQYYNGEERAKGNILERFSAQQFPDLHSELNLSSLELGDSALYFCASSRGGDTGELFFGEGSRLTVL.

This clone has only one observation. The chain uses TRBV11-2 and TRBJ1-2; D uncertain. The CDR3 has 15 amino acids. Germline CDR1 and CDR2: SGHAT and FQNNGV. V was clipped by 2 bases and J by 4 bases, with 14 bases between them. The CDR3 DNA follows: TGTGCCAGCAGCTTATCATCCACAGCTACCTATGGCTACACCTTC. Protein product: CASSLSSTATYGYTF. The full variable domain, its missing parts supplied by reference TRBV11-2 and TRBJ1-2, is EAGVAQSPRYKIIEKRQSVAFWCNPISGHATLYWYQQILGQGPKLLIQFQNNGVVDDSQLPKDRFSAERLKGVDSTLKIQPAKLEDSAVYLCASSLSSTATYGYTFGSGTRLTVV.

CDR3 sequence (DNA): TGTGCCAGCAAATCCACCCGGGACAGCAATTCCTACGAGCAGTACTTC. Translation gives CASKSTRDSNSYEQYF. The chain links TRBV2 to TRBJ2-7; 7 nucleotides line up with TRBD1. The CDR3 length is 16 residues. The trim removed 7 bases at V and 1 base at J, leaving 13 bases unmatched. Germline CDR1 reads SNHLY; CDR2 reads FYNNEI.

Comment on this clone: Other nucleotide sequences in the sample specify the same CDR3. The chain recombines TRBV2 with TRBJ2-7; 8 bases line up with TRBD2. This CDR3 is built from 15 residues. V lost 4 bases and J lost 6; bases outside the gene matches: 11. Germline V gives CDR1 SNHLY, CDR2 FYNNEI. The CDR3 DNA reads TGTGCCAGCAGTGGTACTAGCGGTGCCTCAAGCGAGCAGTACTTC. This codes for CASSGTSGASSEQYF.

The chain carries TRBV7-9 and TRBJ2-2, with a tentative D call TRBD2 (5 bases). Germline CDR1 reads SEHNR; CDR2 reads FQNEAQ (reference sequence). V lost 1 base and J 5 bases, leaving 14 bases between the germline ends. The CDR3 is 16 amino acids. DNA of the CDR3: TGTGCCAGCAGCTTAGTAGGTCTGACGGGGACCGGGGAGCTGTTTTTT. It yields the protein CASSLVGLTGTGELFF.

CDR3 nucleotides: TGTGCCAGTAGTATAGTACCCGAAGAGCAGCAGTACTTC. This encodes CASSIVPEEQQYF. This sequence joins TRBV19 and TRBJ2-7; D is undetermined. V lost 1 base and J 8 bases, leaving 12 bases between the germline ends. The CDR3 has 13 residues. Germline values: CDR1 LNHDA, CDR2 SQIVND (reference sequence).

The chain's CDR3 is CASRVTGEGTGELFF. The CDR3 coding sequence is TGTGCCAGCAGGGTGACAGGGGAGGGCACCGGGGAGCTGTTTTTT. The chain uses TRBV28 and TRBJ2-2; D is perhaps TRBD1 (8 bases). The CDR3 covers 15 residues. V lost 6 bases and J 4 bases, leaving 15 bases between the germline ends. In germline, CDR1 is MDHEN, CDR2 SYDVKM.

The chain recombines TRBV18 with TRBJ2-1, with 11 positions matching TRBD2. This CDR3 is 15 amino acids long. The germline gives CDR1 KGHSH, CDR2 LQKENI. After removal of 4 bases from V and 4 bases from J, the junction contained 3 bases not matched to a gene. CDR3 bases: TGTGCCAGCTCACTAGCGGGGGGGCAATACAATGAGCAGTTCTTC. Translating it yields CASSLAGGQYNEQFF.

The V gene is TRBV7-2, the J gene TRBJ2-7; possible D gene TRBD2, 5 bases. With 5 bases removed from V and 3 bases from J, the gap between germline ends came to 11 bases. The CDR3 spans 13 residues. Germline CDR1 reads SGHTA; CDR2 reads FQGNSA. The CDR3 sequence is CASSEGTGYEQYF. The CDR3 region has the DNA TGTGCCAGCAGCGAGGGAACGGGCTACGAGCAGTACTTC.

This clone was counted once. The chain recombines TRBV5-1 with TRBJ1-2; D is possibly TRBD1 (5 bases). Trimming left V 6 bases short and J 7 bases short, with 19 bases between. Germline CDR1 SGHRS, CDR2 YFSETQ. CDR3 length: 14 amino acids. CDR3 sequence: CASNPEPGQSGYTF. CDR3 in DNA: TGCGCCAGCAACCCCGAGCCAGGGCAGAGTGGCTACACCTTC.

The chain carries TRBV18 and TRBJ1-2, with D perhaps TRBD1 (6 bases). The CDR3 is made up of 13 amino acids. Trimming removed 5 bases at V and 3 bases at J, with 10 bases between. Per the germline V gene, CDR1 is KGHSH and CDR2 is LQKENI. The chain's CDR3 is CASSDRTDYGYTF. The DNA of the CDR3 is TGTGCCAGCTCAGACAGGACCGACTATGGCTACACCTTC.

The chain is built from TRBV12-2 and TRBJ2-1; the D call TRBD2 from the table was never checked on the DNA. TRBV12-2 counts as a pseudogene. The CDR3 contains 16 residues. The CDR3 loop reads CASRPLAGLSYNEQFF. The CDR3 DNA is TGTGCAAGTCGCCCATTAGCGGGCCTCTCCTACAATGAGCAGTTCTTC.

This clone was observed once. J is TRBJ1-3 and V is TRBV12-5; D remains unclear. In germline, CDR1 is LGHNT, CDR2 FRNRAP. V lost 9 bases to trimming and J lost 0 bases, with 6 bases between them. The CDR3 contains 12 residues. This chain's CDR3 is CASGSSGNTIYF. The CDR3 nucleotides read TGTGCTAGCGGGAGCTCTGGAAACACCATATATTTT.

V gene TRBV27 combines with J gene TRBJ1-5, with 10 bases that match TRBD1. Germline CDR1 reads MNHEY; CDR2 reads SMNVEV (reference sequence). V lost 6 bases to trimming and J lost 7 bases; unmatched junction nucleotides: 6. The length of the CDR3 is 14 residues. CDR3 loop: CASRRQGAGQPQHF. The CDR3 nucleotides read TGTGCCAGCAGGCGACAGGGGGCTGGCCAGCCCCAGCATTTT.

The rearrangement uses TRBV7-2 and TRBJ2-7; perhaps TRBD1 as D (6 bases). This CDR3 has 15 residues. Germline V gene data show CDR1 as SGHTA and CDR2 as FQGNSA. Trimming stripped 5 bases from V and 1 base from J, with 15 bases between. For the CDR3, the DNA is TGTGCCAGCAGCCCCCGACAGGCTAGATCCTACGAGCAGTACTTC. It specifies CASSPRQARSYEQYF.

This chain links TRBV4-1 with TRBJ2-3; D unresolved. CDR1 and CDR2 from the germline V gene are MGHRA and YSYEKL. The CDR3 totals 14 residues. V lost 1 base, J lost 0 bases, and 5 bases lay in between. The CDR3 sequence is CASSQGLSTDTQYF. CDR3 nucleotide sequence: TGCGCCAGCAGCCAAGGACTTAGCACAGATACGCAGTATTTT.